This T cell receptor (beta chain) is drawn from a study of T cell responses to AZD1222 COVID-19 vaccine. Study-wide results and limits: Donors, mostly white British, included more females; clonal diversity was possibly underestimated.

This clone was recorded only once. Its antigen is still unknown. Produced via immunoSEQ multiplex PCR; TCRdb's table is partial and in-frame only. The table has 150,000 or so clones, 90% seen once; the top ten hold over 1.5%. The germline V and J ends were trimmed by 3 bases and 0 bases, with 22 bases remaining between them. The CDR3 is 19 amino acids. Germline V CDR1 and CDR2: SGDLS, YYNGEE. The material was peripheral blood, obtained on day 0 of AZD1222 vaccination. The source of this sequence is an adult in good health. This rearrangement joins TRBV9 to TRBJ2-1, with D possibly TRBD2 on 6 matching bases. The CDR3 loop reads CASSAGASGTASSYNEQFF. The CDR3, as DNA: TGTGCCAGCAGCGCGGGCGCTTCCGGGACTGCGAGCTCCTACAATGAGCAGTTCTTC.